The T cell receptor beta chain under discussion was sequenced for a study of vaccination and CD4 T cells after COVID-19. Study-level information: Sampling after COVID took place at a median of about 98 days (range 35 to 161) following diagnosis.

The CDR3 runs to 14 residues. Per germline, CDR1 SGHRS and CDR2 YFSETQ. Trimming removed 0 bases at V and 3 bases at J, with 8 bases between. Cultured CD4+ T-cell DNA underwent Oncomine TCR Beta short-read sequencing. TCRdb re-analysed the PCR reads in MiXCR, keeping a single row per CDR3 protein. This sample carries about 27,000 distinct CDR3 sequences, about 60% of them seen once, and the ten largest clones take roughly a sixth. Notes on this clonotype: The antigen remains undetermined.

This sample's treatment: roughly 10-day PBMC culture with coronavirus spike peptide pools or control peptides (ViraFEST assay). Nucleocapsid antibody negativity before and after vaccination indicated that healthy vaccinees had never had SARS-CoV-2 infection. Negative selection purified CD4+ T cells after less than 11 days of culture. This rearrangement joins TRBV5-1 to TRBJ2-3; maybe TRBD2 (5 bases). The sequences come from CD4+ T cells from blood, cultured in vitro, collected after SARS-CoV-2 vaccination. The source of this sequence is a human donor who received a COVID-19 vaccine. CDR3 bases: TGCGCCAGCAGCTTGGCTCCGGGGACAGATACGCAGTATTTT. It translates to CASSLAPGTDTQYF.